The rows below give T cell receptor beta chains drawn from one sample of a study of blood T cell repertoires in COVID-19. Using immunoSEQ multiplex PCR, the repertoire was profiled, and TCRdb retains in-frame clones only, with some absent. The top ten hold about 2.9% of the sample, which has some 52,000 clones, about 92% seen once. The sequenced sample was peripheral blood. These receptors all stem from a human donor in a cohort sampled during active COVID-19. The CDR3 runs from the conserved cysteine through the conserved F or W. Clone sizes are given selectively: once, few, many, or a class where the clone is expanded.

clone_size v_call cdr3_aa
once TRBV18 CASSPVTSGRAGWKTQYF
. TRBV18 CASSPIRTGGLTGELFF
. TRBV6-5 CASTGTGGEAFF
. TRBV4-2 CASSLGLADQGYEQYF
. TRBV5-4 CASSFGGRDYNEQFF
. TRBV29-1 CSVGTRSTDTQYF
. TRBV29-1 CSVDWTGWGDTEAFF
. TRBV18 CASSLRTGGGNTIYF
. TRBV20-1 CSASRSGRRYEQYF
. TRBV11-2 CASSLYRGAGELFF
. TRBV3-1/TRBV3-2 CASSQGRGPREQYF
. TRBV19 CASSIDGTATGHLETQYF